In its sample, the clone carrying this TCR beta chain was seen a few times. Its antigen is still unknown. V was trimmed by 5 bases and J by 4 bases, leaving 15 bases between them. The CDR3 loop spans 15 amino acids. The sample belongs to a study of T-cell reconstitution after alpha-beta-depleted transplantation in children. General study findings and limits: At the one-year point after transplant, T-cell counts and TCRbeta diversity were found to come mostly from T cells that had been newly produced. Some patients' high day-60 TCRbeta diversity was attributed to recipient cells surviving conditioning. Expanded graft clones, several hundred of them, were reportedly the source of alpha-beta T cells about two months after transplant.

Preparation of the TCRbeta library was carried out with unique molecular identifiers. TCRdb fed the PCR reads into MiXCR, producing one record per CDR3 protein. The data show some 600,000 distinct CDR3 sequences, under 15% seen once. The rearrangement joins TRBV12-3 or TRBV12-4 to TRBJ1-5; no clear D. Sequences were derived from PBMCs, mostly from graft donor cells, sampled 360 days after TCRalphabeta/CD19-depleted stem cell transplant. The sequence was collected from a male patient aged 10-17 years who had a stem cell transplant for acute myeloid leukemia, so the T cells may come from the graft donor. The CDR3 nucleotides read TGTGCCAGCAGTCCGCCCCCGGGGAGTAATCAGCCCCAGCATTTT. Its translation: CASSPPPGSNQPQHF.